The next 2 T cell receptor beta chains were all read from a single sample in a study of blood T cell repertoires in COVID-19. Some clones are missing from TCRdb's copy, which holds only in-frame ones; the method was immunoSEQ multiplex PCR. The profile shows about 140,000 clones, roughly 80% of them singletons. The sequenced sample consisted of peripheral blood. The receptors stem from a man between 65 and 80 years old who had recovered from COVID-19.

The chain carries TRBV7-2 and TRBJ1-1; 7 bases agree with TRBD1. V trimming: 1 base; J trimming: 1 base; junction bases outside the gene matches: 9. The CDR3 runs to 17 residues. Germline loops: CDR1 SGHTA, CDR2 FQGNSA. CDR3 DNA sequence: TGTGCCAGCAGCTTAGGAACAGGGGATTTTAAGAACACTGAAGCTTTCTTT. This sequence encodes CASSLGTGDFKNTEAFF. The variable domain in full, with the rest retrieved from reference TRBV7-2 and TRBJ1-1, is GAGVSQSPSNKVTEKGKDVELRCDPISGHTALYWYRQSLGQGLEFLIYFQGNSAPDKSGLPSDRFSAERTGGSVSTLTIQRTQQEDSAVYLCASSLGTGDFKNTEAFFGQGTRLTVV.

This clone appeared once. The genes are TRBV7-8 and TRBJ2-7, with TRBD2 matching 12 bases. The CDR3 length is 16 residues. Germline loops: CDR1 SGHVS, CDR2 FQNEAQ. The junction had 3 bases not matched to a gene; V was cut back by 0 bases and J by 3 bases. The chain's CDR3 is CASSLATSGRIYEQYF. CDR3 nucleotides: TGTGCCAGCAGCTTAGCTACTAGCGGGAGGATCTACGAGCAGTACTTC.